This TCR beta chain was recovered during a study of CD8+ T cells in alopecia areata (dated 2018 in TCRdb). In terms of the full investigation: High-throughput TCRbeta sequencing was used to examine T cell clonal expansion in alopecia areata in both the C3H/HeJ mouse model and human patients. Scalp tissue and sorted CD4+ and CD8+ peripheral blood T cells from patchy and totalis/universalis alopecia areata patients and from healthy controls were covered by human TCRbeta sequencing. TCRbeta CDR3 regions were amplified by immunoSEQ multiplex PCR using 35 Vbeta forward and 13 Jbeta reverse primers. Scalp clonality was compared across normal scalp (n=4), patchy alopecia areata scalp (n=8), and alopecia totalis/universalis scalp (n=8). The RNA source kit depended on sample type: the PAXgene miRNA kit for fixed scalp, the miRNeasy kit for PBMCs, and the RNeasy kit for mouse skin.

Reading the germline V gene gives CDR1 MNHNS and CDR2 SASEGT. Trimming takes 7 bases off V and 11 bases off J; junction bases not matched to a gene: 5. The CDR3 has 11 amino acids, counting the end cysteine and phenylalanine. CDR3 DNA is the only sequence kept; it has 33 bases, read in frame from the first base. For this clone: Its target antigen remains unknown. No clone much larger than this one lies a single base away; base qualities are absent.

The library was prepared using the immunoSEQ multiplex PCR assay. RNA was extracted from all samples and reverse transcribed into cDNA as template for TCR sequencing. First-strand cDNA was synthesized using SuperScript III with a 2:1 mix of oligo-dT and random hexamers. A synthetic immune receptor repertoire was used to measure amplification bias, and any remaining bias was corrected computationally. Turning to the authors' computational methods: Raw reads were preprocessed to remove errors, and CDR3 was defined according to IMGT conventions as the region from the conserved cysteine to phenylalanine. To get clonality, Shannon entropy was normalized by log2 of the number of productive unique TCRs and the result was subtracted from 1. Whether each scalp clone was CD4 or CD8 was inferred by checking scalp TCRbeta sequences against the CD4 and CD8 repertoires from sorted blood. Entries here come from immuneACCESS through TCRdb and include only in-frame sequences with V and J called. Some clones fail to appear in such tables; in the studies checked, an unresolved V gene covers under half of the shortfall, and the cause of the remainder is unknown. V, J and clone size are those of that table, while D and trimming were read from the DNA. This sample gives around 150,000 clones in total; 55% to 65% of them show up just once. The biggest ten clones account for about 4.4% of the sample.

What the research found in general, with its limitations: Resident alphabeta T cells in normal human skin are also sequenced, complicating scalp TCR repertoire analysis, unlike mouse skin dominated by gammadelta T cells. Compared with normal scalp, lesional scalp had higher clonality and more expanded CD8+ clones, particularly in alopecia totalis/universalis, a pattern that suggests antigenic drive. Shared TCR sequences between patients were less evident than in mice, which may be partly attributable to HLA diversity in the patient population.

After PBMCs were isolated by density centrifugation and stained for CD3, CD4 and CD8, a FACSAria was used to sort CD4+ and CD8+ T cells. Scalp biopsies and blood samples were provided by unaffected controls. The rearrangement joined TRBV6-1 to TRBJ1-5, and 7 junction bases match TRBD1. The sequencing input was CD4+ T cells sorted from blood. The source is a human donor in good health. The bases are TGTGCCAGCAAAGAAGGACAGGCCCAGCATTTT. The resulting protein is CASKEGQAQHF.